The T cell receptor beta chain described here comes from a study of T-cell memory formation after mild COVID-19. Germline V gene data show CDR1 as KGHSH and CDR2 as LQKENI. V lost 1 base to trimming and J lost 3 bases, with 12 bases between them. This CDR3 has 15 amino acids. This clonotype was seen a handful of times. What it recognizes is unknown. From the 5' RACE reads, TCRdb called clonotypes with MiXCR, one entry per CDR3 protein. This table holds under 200,000 distinct CDR3 sequences, around a third found once. Findings of the study overall: In pre-infection memory, a portion of responding clones appeared, which suggested that cross-reactive memory joined. A balance of CD4 and CD8 characterized clones contracting day 15 to 85, whereas later expanders leaned CD4+.

The receptor was isolated from an adult woman who had mild COVID-19 (a few samples of this study predate the infection). Cell type and time point are not known. Material for sequencing was PBMCs or a T cell subset sorted from them (not recorded which). The chain recombines TRBV18 with TRBJ1-1; possibly TRBD1 for D (6 bases). The CDR3 is CASSPRLQGDTEAFF. The CDR3 DNA follows: TGTGCCAGCTCACCACGCTTACAGGGAGACACTGAAGCTTTCTTT.